This T cell receptor beta chain emerged from a study of blood T cell repertoires in COVID-19 (dated by TCRdb to between 2020 and 2021). Context from the whole study: The collaborator samples originated in the United States, Italy and Spain and spanned the acute and convalescent phases of COVID-19. The material from the prospective study consisted of cDNA or gDNA derived from T cells, B-cell-depleted T cells, or PBMCs. Subjects who had been exposed to COVID-19, were actively infected with it, or had recovered from it provided the deeply sampled blood TCRbeta repertoires that made up the dataset. The repertoires were made available in a free public database intended to serve as a resource for research on the immune response to SARS-CoV-2. The samples were drawn from the first 160 participants of the ongoing ImmuneRACE study and from 950 to 1,500 subjects provided by 6 global collaborators. A de-identified subject ID, COVID-19 status, age in years and sex were almost always included in the sample metadata. Where available, HLA class I and class II types were obtained from metadata supplied by the sample provider rather than from assay-based typing.

TCRbeta CDR3 regions were amplified from genomic DNA using the immunoSEQ Assay, a bias-controlled multiplex PCR. As for the authors' bioinformatics: Nucleated cell counts per sample were estimated from amplification of reference gene primers within the assay. To quantify the absolute abundance of each unique TCRbeta CDR3 rearrangement, sequence reads were collapsed and filtered. For each sample, productive Simpson clonality was calculated as the square root of Simpson's diversity index over productive rearrangements. Drawn from immuneACCESS, this table holds only the in-frame rearrangements with V and J called that TCRdb kept. Clones are partly lost; checked studies trace under half to an unresolved V gene and leave the rest unexplained. V, J and clone size are those of that table, while D and trimming were read from the DNA. For this sample the table gives 90,000 to 130,000 clones, of which around 83% were detected only once. The ten largest clones represent less than 1.5% of the sample.

Broad study findings and their caveats: How much clinical and demographic metadata was included differed by source and by participant, and the metadata was provided uncurated.

V loses 6 bases at its end and J loses 3 bases; junction bases beyond the gene matches: 11. Counted from cysteine to phenylalanine, this CDR3 has 16 amino acids. Only CDR3 DNA is held: 48 bases, read in frame from base 1. CDR1 and CDR2 are drawn from the germline V gene: SGHAT, FQNNGV. Collaborating institutions collected whole blood in K2EDTA tubes following their own protocols. Collaborator samples were shipped for TCRbeta analysis as frozen whole blood, isolated PBMCs, or DNA extracted from either sample type. The count of this clone is one. The antigen it recognizes is unknown. Base qualities are not at hand, and no much larger clone is one base apart.

The sample was peripheral blood. The sequence is built from TRBV11-2 and TRBJ1-2; a stretch of 9 junction bases matches TRBD1. This clonotype was sampled from a man aged 35 to 55 with acute or convalescent COVID-19. The CDR3 protein sequence reads: CASRESGQGTYYGYTF. The nucleotide sequence is given as TGTGCCAGCAGGGAATCGGGACAGGGAACTTACTATGGCTACACCTTC. Reference TRBV11-2 and TRBJ1-2 proteins supply the regions before and after the CDR3; the full variable domain is: EAGVAQSPRYKIIEKRQSVAFWCNPISGHATLYWYQQILGQGPKLLIQFQNNGVVDDSQLPKDRFSAERLKGVDSTLKIQPAKLEDSAVYLCASRESGQGTYYGYTFGSGTRLTVV.